Shown below are 29 T cell receptor beta chains from a single sample sequenced in a study of T-cell memory formation after mild COVID-19. TCRdb called the 5' RACE reads again in MiXCR, with one record for every CDR3 protein. This table holds 580,000 or so distinct CDR3 sequences, roughly 17% found once. The specimen sequenced was PBMCs or a T cell subset sorted from them (not recorded which). The source is an adult woman who had mild COVID-19 (a few samples of this study predate the infection). Cell type and time point are not known.

This clonotype came up many times. The V gene is TRBV7-3, the J gene TRBJ2-5; either TRBD1 or TRBD2 may supply D (6 bases each). This CDR3 has 17 amino acids. Looked up from germline, CDR1 is SGHTA and CDR2 is FQGTGA. V was trimmed by 5 bases and J by 1 base, leaving 20 bases between them. CDR3 loop: CASSPVGVSGAQETQYF. The DNA for the CDR3 is TGTGCCAGCAGCCCCGTTGGGGTGTCGGGGGCCCAAGAGACCCAGTACTTC.

This clonotype has more than one count but fewer than ten. V usage is TRBV9 and J usage is TRBJ2-5; the match to TRBD1 covers 12 bases. The CDR3 spans 17 residues. The germline V gene has CDR1 SGDLS and CDR2 YYNGEE. The ends lost 4 bases at V and 4 bases at J; junction bases unmatched: 11. CDR3 sequence: CASSPSWGQGASETQYF. Here the CDR3 DNA reads TGTGCCAGCAGCCCGAGCTGGGGACAGGGGGCTTCAGAGACCCAGTACTTC.

V usage is TRBV5-6 and J usage is TRBJ2-2; 7 positions match TRBD2. The trim removed 1 base at V and 4 bases at J, leaving 4 bases unmatched. Germline CDR1 SGHDT, CDR2 YYEEEE. The CDR3 runs to 15 residues. The CDR3 protein is CASSLYGGITGELFF. As DNA, the CDR3 is TGTGCCAGCAGCTTGTACGGGGGGATCACCGGGGAGCTGTTTTTT.

This clonotype is a singleton in its sample. J is TRBJ2-7 and V is TRBV18, with 7 bases that match TRBD2. The CDR3 has 14 amino acids. V trimming: 6 bases; J trimming: 2 bases; junction bases outside the gene matches: 7. Germline V gene data show CDR1 as KGHSH and CDR2 as LQKENI. CDR3 region: CASSWREPPYEQYF. The DNA of the CDR3 is TGTGCCAGCTCCTGGCGGGAGCCTCCCTACGAGCAGTACTTC.

The sample holds a few counts of this clonotype. This chain uses TRBV5-1 with TRBJ1-3, with D possibly matching TRBD1 (6 bases). The CDR3 has 13 amino acids. CDR1 is SGHRS and CDR2 is YFSETQ in the germline V gene. Trimming left V 4 bases short and J 3 bases short, with 8 bases between. The CDR3 bases are TGCGCCAGCAGCACAGGGAGTGGAAACACCATATATTTT. Its translation: CASSTGSGNTIYF.

This clonotype was picked up a small number of times. The chain recombines TRBV7-2 with TRBJ1-2, with 9 nucleotides matching TRBD1. V gave up 5 bases and J gave up 3 bases; unmatched junction bases: 7. The germline V gene has CDR1 SGHTA and CDR2 FQGNSA. The CDR3 runs 15 residues. The CDR3 is CASSARDRDYYGYTF. The CDR3 DNA is TGTGCCAGCAGCGCCCGGGACAGGGACTACTATGGCTACACCTTC.

The rearrangement links TRBV5-1 to TRBJ2-3, with TRBD1 identical over 10 bases. Germline V gene sequence: CDR1 SGHRS, CDR2 YFSETQ. The CDR3 runs 15 residues. The J segment lost 4 bases and the V segment lost 4 bases, leaving 6 bases of the junction unmatched. In DNA form, the CDR3 reads TGCGCCAGCAGCCGAGCCGGGACAGGGGCAGATACGCAGTATTTT. Residues: CASSRAGTGADTQYF.

This clonotype has just one count. V usage is TRBV24-1 and J usage is TRBJ1-5; D is ambiguous. CDR3 length: 12 residues. The germline V gene encodes CDR1 KGHDR and CDR2 SFDVKD. Trimming took off 3 bases at V and 6 bases at J, with 5 bases between the two ends. CDR3: CATSDVSQPQHF. In DNA, the CDR3 is TGTGCCACCAGTGATGTCAGTCAGCCCCAGCATTTT.

This clonotype was seen only a few times. V gene TRBV5-1 combines with J gene TRBJ2-5, with D tentatively TRBD2 (5 bases). Deletions cut 3 bases from V and 7 bases from J, with 22 bases between. This CDR3 is 16 amino acids long. Germline V CDR1 and CDR2: SGHRS, YFSETQ. For the CDR3, the DNA is TGCGCCAGCAGCTCTGGCCCCCCAGGCCAAGAGGGGACCCAGTACTTC. Protein: CASSSGPPGQEGTQYF.

The chain carries TRBV18 and TRBJ1-2, with TRBD1 identical over 7 bases. CDR3 size: 14 residues. CDR1 is KGHSH, CDR2 LQKENI, per germline. The V gene end was trimmed by 3 bases and the J gene end by 6 bases; junction bases not matched to a gene: 7. Here the CDR3 DNA reads TGTGCCAGCTCACCGCGGGTAGGGGGCGATGGCTACACCTTC. Translating gives CASSPRVGGDGYTF.

The table lists this clonotype with a few counts. The V and J genes are TRBV29-1 and TRBJ1-2; 7 bases line up with TRBD1. The CDR3 is made up of 14 amino acids. From germline, CDR1 is SQVTM and CDR2 ANQGSEA. J lost 4 bases, V lost 3 bases, and 8 bases had no gene match. This CDR3 is CSVDSRDRAYGYTF. As DNA, the CDR3 is TGCAGCGTTGATAGTCGGGACAGAGCCTATGGCTACACCTTC.

This clonotype was seen ten or more times. The chain combines TRBV29-1 with TRBJ1-2, with D tentatively TRBD1 (6 bases). The V gene's germline CDR1 is SQVTM and CDR2 ANQGSEA. The germline V and J ends were trimmed by 0 bases and 0 bases, with 26 bases remaining between them. The CDR3 covers 20 residues. The CDR3 DNA is TGCAGCGTTGAAGATAGGTGGGGGGACACCTACCAACTAGCTAACTATGGCTACACCTTC. This gives the protein CSVEDRWGDTYQLANYGYTF.

This clonotype occurred a few times. The V and J genes are TRBV20-1 and TRBJ1-4; D is possibly TRBD1 (6 bases). Trimming cost V 5 bases and J 4 bases, with 17 bases left between them. The V gene's germline CDR1 is DFQATT and CDR2 SNEGSKA (reference sequence). The CDR3 has 15 amino acids. The CDR3, as DNA: TGCAGTGCTTCCCCGAGGGGGGTTGGTAATGAAAAACTGTTTTTT. This sequence encodes CSASPRGVGNEKLFF.

The V and J genes are TRBV12-3 or TRBV12-4 and TRBJ2-7; 11 bases align to TRBD1. The CDR3 totals 15 residues. With 5 bases clipped from V and 7 bases from J, the junction kept 10 bases outside the gene matches. The CDR3 DNA follows: TGTGCCAGCAGTCCAGGGACAGGGGGTGCGTTGGAGCAGTACTTC. It yields the protein CASSPGTGGALEQYF.

This chain links TRBV9 with TRBJ1-6; D ambiguous. Germline V gene data show CDR1 as SGDLS and CDR2 as YYNGEE. The CDR3 contains 15 residues. The V and J ends lost 3 bases and 10 bases respectively, with 17 bases between them. The CDR3 here is CASSGLDAAGSPLHF. The CDR3 nucleotides are TGTGCCAGCAGCGGGTTGGACGCGGCGGGGTCACCCCTCCACTTT.

The sample holds a few counts of this clonotype. The chain recombines TRBV7-9 with TRBJ2-5, with 8 positions matching TRBD2. J lost 5 bases, V lost 0 bases, and 5 bases had no gene match. This CDR3 is built from 15 residues. CDR1 is SEHNR, CDR2 FQNEAQ, per germline (reference sequence). The CDR3, as DNA: TGTGCCAGCAGCTTAGCAGCGGGAGCTCGGGAGACCCAGTACTTC. It encodes CASSLAAGARETQYF. Combining the CDR3 with reference TRBV7-9 and TRBJ2-5 gives the whole variable domain DTGVSQNPRHKITKRGQNVTFRCDPISEHNRLYWYRQTLGQGPEFLTYFQNEAQLEKSRLLSDRFSAERPKGSFSTLEIQRTEQGDSAMYLCASSLAAGARETQYFGPGTRLLVL.

The chain combines TRBV10-1 with TRBJ2-7; 7 nucleotides align to TRBD1. Unmatched junction bases numbered 7, after V lost 3 bases and J lost 5 bases. The V gene's germline CDR1 is WNHNN and CDR2 SYGVQD (reference sequence). This CDR3 comprises 14 residues. CDR3 region: CASSDAAGTDEQYF. CDR3 coding DNA: TGCGCCAGCAGTGACGCTGCCGGGACAGACGAGCAGTACTTC.

V usage is TRBV2 and J usage is TRBJ2-1, with 9 bases aligning to TRBD2. The CDR3 is 14 amino acids. Germline loops: CDR1 SNHLY, CDR2 FYNNEI. V trimming: 4 bases; J trimming: 9 bases; junction bases outside the gene matches: 7. CDR3 residues: CASSVAGGRVEQFF. The CDR3 DNA is TGTGCCAGCAGTGTGGCGGGGGGGCGAGTTGAGCAGTTCTTC.

This clonotype was counted a few times. The chain links TRBV6-5 to TRBJ2-1, with D possibly matching TRBD2 (5 bases). Germline V gives CDR1 MNHEY, CDR2 SVGAGI. The CDR3 length is 13 residues. V gave up 7 bases and J gave up 8 bases, with 15 bases separating them. CDR3 amino acids: CASMREGRDEQFF. DNA for the CDR3: TGTGCCAGCATGAGAGAGGGTCGCGATGAGCAGTTCTTC.

The rearrangement uses TRBV5-8 and TRBJ1-1; D call uncertain. The CDR3 is made up of 11 amino acids. Germline values: CDR1 SGHTS, CDR2 YDEGEE. Trimming removed 5 bases from V and 6 bases from J, with 8 bases in between. CDR3 sequence: CASREYAEAFF. The CDR3 DNA reads as TGTGCCAGCAGAGAATACGCTGAAGCTTTCTTT.

The chain carries TRBV6-2 or TRBV6-3 and TRBJ1-1, with TRBD1 matching 8 bases. The V segment lost 6 bases and the J segment 4 bases; nucleotides outside the gene matches: 4. The germline CDR1 and CDR2 sequences are MNHEY and SVGEGT. This CDR3 contains 13 residues. The CDR3: CASSGDRTTEAFF. CDR3 sequence (DNA): TGTGCCAGCAGCGGGGACAGGACCACTGAAGCTTTCTTT.

The rearrangement links TRBV18 to TRBJ2-1; tentatively, D is TRBD2 (7 bases). Germline CDR1 is KGHSH and CDR2 is LQKENI. Trimming left V 0 bases short and J 7 bases short, with 19 bases between. The CDR3 is 17 amino acids. CDR3 amino acids: CASSPPTSQRRGNEQFF. In DNA, the CDR3 is TGTGCCAGCTCACCACCGACTAGCCAAAGGAGGGGGAATGAGCAGTTCTTC.

This clonotype was detected a few times. The rearrangement joins TRBV9 to TRBJ2-7; TRBD2 is a possible D gene (6 bases). The ends were cut back, 8 bases at V and 2 bases at J, with 20 bases in the middle. The CDR3 loop spans 15 amino acids. From germline, CDR1 is SGDLS and CDR2 YYNGEE. The CDR3 reads CARGRCGGQTYEQYF. The DNA of the CDR3 is TGTGCCAGAGGGAGGTGCGGTGGACAAACCTACGAGCAGTACTTC.

The table lists this clonotype with a few counts. The CDR3 loop is CASSVEVVGRGEQFF. The CDR3 region has the DNA TGTGCCAGCAGCGTAGAGGTGGTCGGAAGGGGCGAGCAGTTCTTC. The V and J genes are TRBV9 and TRBJ2-1; the D gene is possibly TRBD1 (5 bases). CDR1 and CDR2 (germline): SGDLS, YYNGEE. V dropped 0 bases and J dropped 10 bases, with 17 bases sitting between them. The CDR3 length is 15 residues. The variable domain in full, with the rest retrieved from reference TRBV9 and TRBJ2-1, is DSGVTQTPKHLITATGQRVTLRCSPRSGDLSVYWYQQSLDQGLQFLIQYYNGEERAKGNILERFSAQQFPDLHSELNLSSLELGDSALYFCASSVEVVGRGEQFFGPGTRLTVL.

In its sample, this clonotype was seen a few times. The chain joins TRBV29-1 to TRBJ2-7; 8 bases line up with TRBD1. V gave up 5 bases and J gave up 2 bases; unmatched junction bases: 5. CDR3 size: 13 residues. Germline V lookup: CDR1 SQVTM, CDR2 ANQGSEA. CDR3 amino acids: CSVSGTGAYEQYF. The CDR3, as DNA: TGCAGCGTTTCCGGGACAGGCGCCTACGAGCAGTACTTC.

This clonotype was recorded a few times. This rearrangement joins TRBV7-7 to TRBJ2-2; 7 bases agree with TRBD1. The CDR3 has 18 amino acids. V was clipped by 0 bases and J by 1 base; unmatched bases: 8. In germline, CDR1 is SSHAT, CDR2 FNYEAQ (reference sequence). CDR3 DNA sequence: TGTGCCAGCAGCTTAGCGTACAGGGGCAGGTGGAACACCGGGGAGCTGTTTTTT. It translates to CASSLAYRGRWNTGELFF.

This clonotype was counted a few times. The genes are TRBV12-3 or TRBV12-4 and TRBJ2-3; 14 nucleotides line up with TRBD2. The ends lost 5 bases at V and 5 bases at J; junction bases unmatched: 6. The CDR3 consists of 16 residues. This CDR3 reads CASSRTSGRQQDTQYF. The CDR3 coding sequence is TGTGCCAGCAGTAGGACTAGCGGGAGGCAGCAAGATACGCAGTATTTT.

The gene calls are TRBV24-1 and TRBJ2-1, with D possibly being TRBD2 (6 bases). The CDR3 is 13 residues long. Trimming removed 2 bases from V and 8 bases from J, with 9 bases in between. CDR1 is KGHDR, CDR2 SFDVKD, per germline. The CDR3 reads CATSDSTSYEQFF. CDR3 DNA: TGTGCCACCAGTGATTCAACTAGCTATGAGCAGTTCTTC.

This clonotype was picked up a small number of times. This chain links TRBV6-4 with TRBJ2-1; D is ambiguous. Germline CDR1 reads MRHNA; CDR2 reads SNTAGT. The CDR3 sequence is 12 residues long. Between the trimmed V and J ends, which lost 1 base and 10 bases, there was a span of 8 bases. The CDR3 DNA reads as TGTGCCAGCAGTGACTTGGGGTTCGAGCAGTTCTTC. Translated: CASSDLGFEQFF.